This T cell receptor (beta chain) was profiled in a study of T cell repertoires in cytomegalovirus infection. Study details: Alongside well-studied HLA-B-restricted CMV epitopes, recently identified HLA-C-restricted CMV epitopes were also used.

Regarding the study as a whole: Cumulative public TCR beta family frequency identified carriers of CMV plus the relevant HLA. Dominating the ex vivo response were TCR beta clonotypes that were CMV-specific and HLA-C-restricted.

Many counts were recorded for this clonotype. Its specificity is unknown. This CDR3 is built from 15 residues. Germline V gene lookup returns CDR1 MGHRA and CDR2 YSYEKL. Deletions cut 4 bases from V and 6 bases from J, with 18 bases between. TCRdb itself ran the reads through MiXCR, one entry per CDR3 protein. The table has approximately 910,000 distinct CDR3 sequences, approximately 31% seen once. The starting material was cultured CD8+ T cells from PBMCs, obtained from culture after CMV antigen stimulation. This clonotype originated in a human donor in good health (CMV status not recorded). Some clones in this sample may be carry-over from other donors' samples. The V and J genes are TRBV4-1 and TRBJ1-1, with unresolved D. CDR3 protein: CASSRIEVDEPEAFF. In DNA, the CDR3 is TGCGCCAGCAGCCGCATCGAAGTCGACGAGCCTGAAGCTTTCTTT.